Listed below are T cell receptor beta chains from one sample, sequenced in a study of early T cells in non-severe SARS-CoV-2 infection. TCRdb processed the 5' RACE reads anew with MiXCR; each CDR3 protein has one entry. The sample includes tens of thousands of distinct CDR3 sequences, 12% of them seen just once. Source material: whole blood. These receptors all come from an adult who was a healthcare worker with PCR-confirmed SARS-CoV-2 infection or an uninfected control (not recorded which). Both conserved end residues are part of each CDR3. Each record gives: clone size, V gene, J gene, D gene, CDR3 DNA, CDR3 protein. A D gene is named only where the DNA matches it firmly. Clone sizes are given selectively: once, few, many, or a class where the clone is expanded.

abundance: many
v_gene: TRBV29-1
j_gene: TRBJ1-2
d_gene: NA
CDR3nt: TGCAGCGTTGAGGGGCAGGGTCTTGGCTACACCTTC
CDR3aa: CSVEGQGLGYTF

abundance: NA
v_gene: TRBV11-3
j_gene: TRBJ2-1
d_gene: NA
CDR3nt: TGTGCCAGCAGCTTAGATCCTAACGAGTATGAATACAATGAGCAGTTCTTC
CDR3aa: CASSLDPNEYEYNEQFF

abundance: many
v_gene: TRBV12-2
j_gene: TRBJ2-7
d_gene: NA
CDR3nt: TGTGCAAGTCGCACGAGAGGGGGACAGCGAATCCCCTACGAGCAGTACTTC
CDR3aa: CASRTRGGQRIPYEQYF

abundance: NA
v_gene: TRBV28
j_gene: TRBJ2-7
d_gene: NA
CDR3nt: TGTGCCAGCAGTTTAACAGCCTACTACGAGCAGTACTTC
CDR3aa: CASSLTAYYEQYF

abundance: NA
v_gene: TRBV29-1
j_gene: TRBJ1-4
d_gene: NA
CDR3nt: TGCAGCGTTGTCTTGGGGGAAAAACTGTTTTTT
CDR3aa: CSVVLGEKLFF

abundance: many
v_gene: TRBV12-3/TRBV12-4
j_gene: TRBJ2-7
d_gene: TRBD2
CDR3nt: TGTGCCAGCAGCCTTGGACTAGCGGGAGTCTACGAGCAGTACTTC
CDR3aa: CASSLGLAGVYEQYF

abundance: many
v_gene: TRBV15
j_gene: TRBJ2-3
d_gene: TRBD2
CDR3nt: TGTGCCACCAGGGGTCGAGCGGGGGTCACAGATACGCAGTATTTT
CDR3aa: CATRGRAGVTDTQYF

abundance: NA
v_gene: TRBV18
j_gene: TRBJ2-7
d_gene: NA
CDR3nt: TGTGCCAGCTCACCACCGAGCAGGGCCAAATACTACGAGCAGTACTTC
CDR3aa: CASSPPSRAKYYEQYF

abundance: many
v_gene: TRBV7-9
j_gene: TRBJ1-1
d_gene: TRBD1
CDR3nt: TGTGCCAGCAGCCAAGGGACAGCGAACACTGAAGCTTTCTTT
CDR3aa: CASSQGTANTEAFF

abundance: few
v_gene: TRBV28
j_gene: TRBJ2-5
d_gene: NA
CDR3nt: TGTGCCAGCAGTCGACAGTTGCGCGGAGAGACCCAGTACTTC
CDR3aa: CASSRQLRGETQYF

abundance: many
v_gene: TRBV5-1
j_gene: TRBJ2-3
d_gene: TRBD1
CDR3nt: TGCGCCAGCAGCTTGTTGACAGGGGGCGGCACAGATACGCAGTATTTT
CDR3aa: CASSLLTGGGTDTQYF

abundance: many
v_gene: TRBV5-1
j_gene: TRBJ2-7
d_gene: NA
CDR3nt: TGCGCCAGCAGCTTGGGGGGACGAGGGGACGAGCAGTACTTC
CDR3aa: CASSLGGRGDEQYF

abundance: few
v_gene: TRBV19
j_gene: TRBJ2-1
d_gene: NA
CDR3nt: TGTGCCAGTACCGAACGGCTCTTGTCCTACAATGAGCAGTTCTTC
CDR3aa: CASTERLLSYNEQFF

abundance: NA
v_gene: TRBV7-3
j_gene: TRBJ2-3
d_gene: NA
CDR3nt: TGTGCCAGCAGCCCCGGACTGGGGTTACGGACAGATACGCAGTATTTT
CDR3aa: CASSPGLGLRTDTQYF

abundance: few
v_gene: TRBV12-2
j_gene: TRBJ2-7
d_gene: NA
CDR3nt: TGTGCAAGTCGCCCTCGGGGCCGGGCGTCCCTAACCTACGAGCAGTACTTC
CDR3aa: CASRPRGRASLTYEQYF

abundance: many
v_gene: TRBV20-1
j_gene: TRBJ2-5
d_gene: TRBD2
CDR3nt: TGCAGTGCTAGAGGAGGCGGGGCTAGCGGGGGGCCAGCCCGGGTGCAAGAGACCCAGTACTTC
CDR3aa: CSARGGGASGGPARVQETQYF

abundance: NA
v_gene: TRBV12-3/TRBV12-4
j_gene: TRBJ2-2
d_gene: NA
CDR3nt: TGTGCCAGCAGTTTGCCCGGGGATTTTAACACCGGGGAGCTGTTTTTT
CDR3aa: CASSLPGDFNTGELFF

abundance: many
v_gene: TRBV7-9
j_gene: TRBJ2-7
d_gene: TRBD1
CDR3nt: TGTGCCAGCAGCTTCACCGGGACAGGGTACTCCTACGAGCAGTACTTC
CDR3aa: CASSFTGTGYSYEQYF

abundance: NA
v_gene: TRBV28
j_gene: TRBJ1-2
d_gene: NA
CDR3nt: TGTGCCAGCCGAAGTCAGGGGAACTATGGCTACACCTTC
CDR3aa: CASRSQGNYGYTF

abundance: few
v_gene: TRBV10-2
j_gene: TRBJ2-5
d_gene: TRBD2
CDR3nt: TGCGCCAGCAGAATAGCGGGGGGCTCTACAGGGGAGACCCAGTACTTC
CDR3aa: CASRIAGGSTGETQYF

abundance: many
v_gene: TRBV30
j_gene: TRBJ1-1
d_gene: TRBD1
CDR3nt: TGTGCCTGGTCCGAGTCTACAGGGGGCGCGGGATTGCGTCTCTTT
CDR3aa: CAWSESTGGAGLRLF

abundance: many
v_gene: TRBV5-1
j_gene: TRBJ2-1
d_gene: NA
CDR3nt: TGCGCCAGCAGCTTGGGCCAGGGTGTGGATGAGCAGTTCTTC
CDR3aa: CASSLGQGVDEQFF

abundance: large
v_gene: TRBV30
j_gene: TRBJ2-2
d_gene: NA
CDR3nt: TGTGCCTGGAGAGATGGAGAATTGAACACCGGGGAGCTGTTTTTT
CDR3aa: CAWRDGELNTGELFF

abundance: NA
v_gene: TRBV6-6
j_gene: TRBJ2-3
d_gene: TRBD1
CDR3nt: TGTGCCAGCAGTTCCCCTAGGACAGGGGGCACAGATACGCAGTATTTT
CDR3aa: CASSSPRTGGTDTQYF

abundance: few
v_gene: TRBV6-6
j_gene: TRBJ2-7
d_gene: NA
CDR3nt: TGTGCCAGCACCACGCCCCCAGGGAACTACGAGCAGTACTTC
CDR3aa: CASTTPPGNYEQYF

abundance: few
v_gene: TRBV10-2
j_gene: TRBJ2-7
d_gene: TRBD2
CDR3nt: TGCGCCAGCAGTGAGTCGGGGATAGCGGGGGGGTACGAGCAGTACTTC
CDR3aa: CASSESGIAGGYEQYF

abundance: NA
v_gene: TRBV18
j_gene: TRBJ2-1
d_gene: TRBD1
CDR3nt: TGTGCCAGCTCACCTTATGGACCGGGACAGGGGGACAATGAGCAGTTCTTC
CDR3aa: CASSPYGPGQGDNEQFF

abundance: many
v_gene: TRBV18
j_gene: TRBJ1-1
d_gene: NA
CDR3nt: TGTGCCAGCTCACCACCGGGGGGCGGGAACACTGAAGCTTTCTTT
CDR3aa: CASSPPGGGNTEAFF

abundance: few
v_gene: TRBV12-3/TRBV12-4
j_gene: TRBJ1-1
d_gene: NA
CDR3nt: TGTGCCAGCAGTCGCACTTGGAGCACTGAAGCTTTCTTT
CDR3aa: CASSRTWSTEAFF

abundance: NA
v_gene: TRBV27
j_gene: TRBJ2-3
d_gene: NA
CDR3nt: TGTGCCACCGCGTCCCGCACAGATACGCAGTATTTT
CDR3aa: CATASRTDTQYF

abundance: NA
v_gene: TRBV28
j_gene: TRBJ1-1
d_gene: NA
CDR3nt: TGTGCCAGCAGCCCAGGTAGGCTCCGGAACACTGAAGCTTTCTTT
CDR3aa: CASSPGRLRNTEAFF

abundance: NA
v_gene: TRBV6-2/TRBV6-3
j_gene: TRBJ2-4
d_gene: NA
CDR3nt: TGTGCCAGCAGTCAACCGGGAGATAAAAACATTCAGTACTTC
CDR3aa: CASSQPGDKNIQYF

abundance: many
v_gene: TRBV25-1
j_gene: TRBJ2-6
d_gene: NA
CDR3nt: TGTGCCAGCAGTGAACAGGGTTTTGGGGCCAACGTCCTGACTTTC
CDR3aa: CASSEQGFGANVLTF

abundance: many
v_gene: TRBV2
j_gene: TRBJ1-5
d_gene: TRBD1
CDR3nt: TGTGCCAGCAAAGACAGGGATCAACGAGGCAATCAGCCCCAGCATTTT
CDR3aa: CASKDRDQRGNQPQHF

abundance: many
v_gene: TRBV11-3
j_gene: TRBJ2-1
d_gene: TRBD2
CDR3nt: TGTGCCAGCAGCTCTGGACTAGCTGCCATCAATGAGCAGTTCTTC
CDR3aa: CASSSGLAAINEQFF

abundance: few
v_gene: TRBV18
j_gene: TRBJ2-3
d_gene: NA
CDR3nt: TGTGCCAGCTCACCGGAAGGGGGGGCCCCCGATACGCAGTATTTT
CDR3aa: CASSPEGGAPDTQYF

abundance: NA
v_gene: TRBV7-9
j_gene: TRBJ2-6
d_gene: NA
CDR3nt: TGTGCCAGCAGCCTAGGTCTAATCTCTGGGGCCAACGTCCTGACTTTC
CDR3aa: CASSLGLISGANVLTF

abundance: NA
v_gene: TRBV2
j_gene: TRBJ2-3
d_gene: NA
CDR3nt: TGTGCCGGAGCAGGGGGGCCTCCAGATTCGCAGTATTTT
CDR3aa: CAGAGGPPDSQYF

abundance: many
v_gene: TRBV19
j_gene: TRBJ2-2
d_gene: TRBD2
CDR3nt: TGTGCCAGCCGTAGCGGGAGTTTGAACACCGGGGAGCTGTTTTTT
CDR3aa: CASRSGSLNTGELFF

abundance: NA
v_gene: TRBV10-3
j_gene: TRBJ2-4
d_gene: NA
CDR3nt: TGTGCCATCAGTGAGTCACCAGGGGTGAACATTCAGTACTTC
CDR3aa: CAISESPGVNIQYF

abundance: few
v_gene: TRBV6-1
j_gene: TRBJ2-3
d_gene: NA
CDR3nt: TGTGCCAGCAGTGAAGAGCGATACACGCAGTATTTT
CDR3aa: CASSEERYTQYF

abundance: few
v_gene: TRBV11-1
j_gene: TRBJ2-5
d_gene: NA
CDR3nt: TGTGCCAGCAGCCGGGACCAAGAGACCCAGTACTTC
CDR3aa: CASSRDQETQYF

abundance: many
v_gene: TRBV6-1
j_gene: TRBJ2-7
d_gene: TRBD2
CDR3nt: TGTGCCAGCAAACTCGGGACTACATACGAGCAGTACTTC
CDR3aa: CASKLGTTYEQYF